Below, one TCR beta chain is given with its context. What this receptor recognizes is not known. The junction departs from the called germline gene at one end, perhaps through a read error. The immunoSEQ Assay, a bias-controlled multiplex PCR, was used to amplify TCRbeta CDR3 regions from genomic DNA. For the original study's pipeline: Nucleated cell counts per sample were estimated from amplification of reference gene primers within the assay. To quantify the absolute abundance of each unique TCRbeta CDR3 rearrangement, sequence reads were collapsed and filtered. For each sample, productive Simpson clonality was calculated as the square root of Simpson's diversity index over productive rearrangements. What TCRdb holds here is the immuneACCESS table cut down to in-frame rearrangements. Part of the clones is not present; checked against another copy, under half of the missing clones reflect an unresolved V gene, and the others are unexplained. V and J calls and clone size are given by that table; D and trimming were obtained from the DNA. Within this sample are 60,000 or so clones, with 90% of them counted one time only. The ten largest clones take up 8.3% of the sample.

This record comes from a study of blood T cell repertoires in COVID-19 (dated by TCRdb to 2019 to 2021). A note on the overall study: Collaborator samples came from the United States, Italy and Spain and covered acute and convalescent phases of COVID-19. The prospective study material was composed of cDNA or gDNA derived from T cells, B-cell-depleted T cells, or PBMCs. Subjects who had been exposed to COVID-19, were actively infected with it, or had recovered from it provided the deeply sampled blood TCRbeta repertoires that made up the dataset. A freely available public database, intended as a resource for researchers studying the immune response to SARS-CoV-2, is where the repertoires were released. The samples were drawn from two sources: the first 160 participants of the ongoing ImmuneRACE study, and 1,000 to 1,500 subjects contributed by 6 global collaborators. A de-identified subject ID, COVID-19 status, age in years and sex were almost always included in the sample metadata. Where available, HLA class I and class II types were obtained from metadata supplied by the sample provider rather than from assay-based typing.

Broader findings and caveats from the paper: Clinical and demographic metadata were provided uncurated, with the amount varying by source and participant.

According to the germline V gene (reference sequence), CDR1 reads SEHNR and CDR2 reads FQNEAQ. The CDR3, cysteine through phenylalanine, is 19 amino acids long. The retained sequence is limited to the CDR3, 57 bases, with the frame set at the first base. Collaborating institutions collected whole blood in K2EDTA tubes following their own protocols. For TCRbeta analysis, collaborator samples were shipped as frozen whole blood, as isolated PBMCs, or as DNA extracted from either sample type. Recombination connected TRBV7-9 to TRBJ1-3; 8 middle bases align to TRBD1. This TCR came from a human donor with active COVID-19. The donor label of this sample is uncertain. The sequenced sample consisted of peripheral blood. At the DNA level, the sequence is TGTGCCAGCACCTTAGGGGGCGACAGGGGTCTCAACTCTGGAAACACCATATATTTT. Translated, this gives CASTLGGDRGLNSGNTIYF.